What follows are 24 T cell receptor beta chains derived from one specimen sequenced in a study of human T cells and chemical hapten exposure. Via MiXCR, TCRdb re-called the RACE reads, giving one row per CDR3 protein. The sample yields about 84,000 distinct CDR3 sequences, under 11% seen once. The time point: patch test 2, 6 weeks after DPC sensitization. As for treatment: therapeutic diphenylcyclopropenone sensitization with weekly scalp DPC. The specimen comprised whole blood, sampled in connection with sensitization to the hapten diphenylcyclopropenone (DPC). Every receptor here comes from a woman aged 50 to 60 with alopecia areata. Some clones in this sample may be carry-over from other donors' samples.

The chain links TRBV2 to TRBJ1-5; 7 positions agree with TRBD1. Trimming removed 5 bases from V and 0 bases from J; junction bases left unmatched: 4. CDR3 length equals 15 residues. Per germline, CDR1 SNHLY and CDR2 FYNNEI. The CDR3 loop reads CASSRDRYSNQPQHF. In DNA, the CDR3 is TGTGCCAGCAGTAGGGACAGATATAGCAATCAGCCCCAGCATTTT.

V gene TRBV2 combines with J gene TRBJ2-1; 10 bases map to TRBD2. Germline V gene data show CDR1 as SNHLY and CDR2 as FYNNEI. The CDR3 spans 15 residues. V was clipped by 7 bases and J by 6 bases; unmatched bases: 9. The CDR3 nucleotides read TGTGCCAGCACCCCTCTAGCGGGAGTTGGCAATGAGCAGTTCTTC. Translating it yields CASTPLAGVGNEQFF.

This clonotype was seen only a few times. The V call is TRBV28, the J call TRBJ2-1, with 9 bases matching TRBD2. Trimming removed 6 bases from V and 8 bases from J; junction bases left unmatched: 8. The CDR3 loop spans 14 amino acids. Germline V gene data show CDR1 as MDHEN and CDR2 as SYDVKM. The CDR3 sequence is CASSLAGRSDEQFF. The CDR3, as DNA: TGTGCCAGCAGCCTAGCGGGAAGAAGCGATGAGCAGTTCTTC.

This clonotype appeared a few times. The CDR3 reads CASSLDRSPYGYTF. The CDR3 DNA reads TGTGCCAGCAGCTTGGACAGGAGCCCCTATGGCTACACCTTC. The chain carries TRBV7-2 and TRBJ1-2; 7 bases are shared with TRBD1. The V gene end was trimmed by 3 bases and the J gene end by 4 bases; junction bases not matched to a gene: 5. The CDR3 has 14 amino acids. Germline CDR1 SGHTA, CDR2 FQGNSA.

This chain connects TRBV12-5 to TRBJ2-2; D is possibly TRBD1 (6 bases). With 1 base removed from V and 0 bases from J, the gap between germline ends came to 12 bases. CDR3 size: 17 residues. CDR1 is LGHNT, CDR2 FRNRAP, per germline. CDR3 sequence: CASGLGDTRSNTGELFF. The CDR3, as DNA: TGTGCTAGTGGTTTGGGGGACACCCGATCGAACACCGGGGAGCTGTTTTTT.

This clonotype was seen many times. The chain employs TRBV28 and TRBJ1-2, with D unresolved. The germline V gene encodes CDR1 MDHEN and CDR2 SYDVKM. The CDR3 is 12 amino acids. Trimming took 5 bases from V and 6 from J, leaving 10 bases between them. CDR3 sequence (DNA): TGTGCCAGCAGTGCGGTTCTAGATGGCTACACCTTC. Translated, it gives CASSAVLDGYTF.

This clonotype has a handful of counts. This chain connects TRBV21-1 to TRBJ2-2; the table's TRBD2 call for D was not verified on the DNA. TRBV21-1 is described as a pseudogene. This CDR3 comprises 21 residues. Here the CDR3 DNA reads TGTGCCAGCAGCAAAGTGGGTAACAGGGCCTTAGCGGGATTCAACACCGGGGAGCTGTTTTTT. Its protein product is CASSKVGNRALAGFNTGELFF.

A few counts support this clonotype. J is TRBJ1-5 and V is TRBV7-8; maybe TRBD1 (6 bases). The CDR3 runs to 16 residues. Per the germline V gene, CDR1 is SGHVS and CDR2 is FQNEAQ. Between the trimmed V and J ends, which lost 5 bases and 0 bases, there was a span of 14 bases. CDR3 DNA: TGTGCCAGCAGCCAGAGGGACATCCTTAGCAATCAGCCCCAGCATTTT. Residues: CASSQRDILSNQPQHF.

This clonotype was counted a few times. The genes are TRBV18 and TRBJ2-5; D is undetermined. From germline, CDR1 is KGHSH and CDR2 LQKENI. The CDR3 sequence is 13 residues long. V lost 8 bases and J 5 bases, leaving 15 bases between the germline ends. The CDR3 spells CASPSEFRETQYF. The CDR3 DNA follows: TGTGCCAGCCCGAGTGAGTTTAGGGAGACCCAGTACTTC.

The chain combines TRBV19 with TRBJ1-5; 9 nucleotides match TRBD1. Germline-derived CDR1 and CDR2 are LNHDA and SQIVND (reference sequence). After removal of 6 bases from V and 5 bases from J, the junction contained 14 bases not matched to a gene. The CDR3 is 17 amino acids. CDR3 nucleotides: TGTGCCAGTAGAATCCCCCAAACAGGGGGCGCGGATCAGCCCCAGCATTTT. It is translated as CASRIPQTGGADQPQHF.

This clonotype was recorded many times. The chain recombines TRBV5-1 with TRBJ2-7; possible D gene TRBD1, 5 bases. This CDR3 comprises 14 residues. The V end lost 4 bases, the J end lost 0 bases, and 11 bases lay between the germline ends. CDR1 and CDR2 (germline): SGHRS, YFSETQ. CDR3 sequence: CASSQGHLSYEQYF. The CDR3 nucleotides read TGCGCCAGCAGCCAAGGACACCTCTCCTACGAGCAGTACTTC.

The table lists this clonotype with many counts. The rearrangement links TRBV6-1 to TRBJ2-5; TRBD1 matches at 8 bases. The trim removed 5 bases at V and 1 base at J, leaving 9 bases unmatched. CDR1 and CDR2 from the germline V gene are MNHNS and SASEGT. The CDR3 runs to 16 residues. The CDR3 coding sequence is TGTGCCAGCAGTCCCTTTCCCGGGACAGGCCAAGAGACCCAGTACTTC. It translates to CASSPFPGTGQETQYF.

This clonotype has ten or more counts. V usage is TRBV19 and J usage is TRBJ1-2; the match to TRBD1 covers 8 bases. The CDR3 has 16 residues. Germline V gene sequence: CDR1 LNHDA, CDR2 SQIVND (reference sequence). Trimming removed 5 bases from V and 5 bases from J; junction bases left unmatched: 13. The CDR3 DNA reads as TGTGCCAGTAGTCAGGGATCAGGACAGGGCCTATATGGCTACACCTTC. Translated: CASSQGSGQGLYGYTF. Variable domain in full (rest from reference TRBV19 and TRBJ1-2): DGGITQSPKYLFRKEGQNVTLSCEQNLNHDAMYWYRQDPGQGLRLIYYSQIVNDFQKGDIAEGYSVSREKKESFPLTVTSAQKNPTAFYLCASSQGSGQGLYGYTFGSGTRLTVV.

The chain couples TRBV7-9 to TRBJ2-1, with 9 bases fitting TRBD2. The V gene's germline CDR1 is SEHNR and CDR2 FQNEAQ (reference sequence). This CDR3 spans 17 amino acids. V was clipped by 4 bases and J by 0 bases; unmatched bases: 7. The CDR3 sequence: CASSSATSGYSYNEQFF. In DNA, the CDR3 is TGTGCCAGCAGCTCAGCTACTAGCGGGTACTCCTACAATGAGCAGTTCTTC.

The chain joins TRBV6-1 to TRBJ1-2; D ambiguous. The germline CDR1 and CDR2 sequences are MNHNS and SASEGT. Trimming shortened V by 4 bases and J by 4 bases, and 7 bases separated the two germline ends. The CDR3 has 12 residues. The CDR3 spells CASSGQIYGYTF. CDR3 DNA sequence: TGTGCCAGCAGTGGTCAGATCTATGGCTACACCTTC.

Points on this clonotype: A junction boundary mismatches the germline segment, possibly from a read error. The J gene is TRBJ1-1, the V gene TRBV6-5; TRBD1 matches at 8 bases. CDR3 length: 15 residues. In germline, CDR1 is MNHEY, CDR2 SVGAGI. Here the CDR3 DNA reads TGTGTCAGCAGAAGGGGGGACAGGATGAACACTGAAGCTTTCTTT. Encoded protein: CVSRRGDRMNTEAFF.

The rearrangement joins TRBV27 to TRBJ2-7, with D possibly TRBD2 on 5 matching bases. CDR1 MNHEY and CDR2 SMNVEV come from the germline V gene (reference sequence). CDR3 length: 15 amino acids. Trimming left V 3 bases short and J 4 bases short, with 16 bases between. The CDR3 protein is CASSFGWLRGYEQYF. DNA of the CDR3: TGTGCCAGCAGTTTTGGGTGGCTTCGGGGATACGAGCAGTACTTC.

This clonotype was found a few times. The rearrangement uses TRBV3-1 and TRBJ2-1; 12 bases agree with TRBD2. This CDR3 region has 17 residues. The ends lost 0 bases at V and 7 bases at J; junction bases unmatched: 7. From germline, CDR1 is LGHDT and CDR2 YNNKEL (reference sequence). CDR3 sequence: CASSQEPSGRARNEQFF. As DNA, the CDR3 is TGTGCCAGCAGCCAAGAACCTAGCGGGAGGGCGAGAAATGAGCAGTTCTTC.

This clonotype has ten or more counts. J is TRBJ2-3 and V is TRBV4-2, with 10 bases fitting TRBD2. Germline trimming cut 6 bases from V and 6 bases from J; bases unmatched to any gene: 3. The CDR3 contains 13 residues. Germline CDR1 LGHNA, CDR2 YNFKEQ. The CDR3 bases are TGTGCCAGCAGTACGACTAGCGGGGATACGCAGTATTTT. Protein product: CASSTTSGDTQYF.

This sequence joins TRBV11-1 and TRBJ1-2; maybe TRBD1 (6 bases). The germline V and J ends were trimmed by 4 bases and 2 bases, with 11 bases remaining between them. CDR1 is SGHAT, CDR2 FQDESV, per germline (reference sequence). The CDR3 length is 14 residues. The CDR3, as DNA: TGTGCCAGCAGCTACCAAACAGGGAACTATGGCTACACCTTC. Its protein product is CASSYQTGNYGYTF. Full variable domain (rest looked up from reference TRBV11-1 and TRBJ1-2): EAEVAQSPRYKITEKSQAVAFWCDPISGHATLYWYRQILGQGPELLVQFQDESVVDDSQLPKDRFSAERLKGVDSTLKIQPAELGDSAMYLCASSYQTGNYGYTFGSGTRLTVV.

This clonotype was counted at least ten times. V gene TRBV2 combines with J gene TRBJ1-4; TRBD1 matches at 8 bases. Germline CDR1 is SNHLY and CDR2 is FYNNEI. The CDR3 length is 14 residues. The V and J ends lost 4 bases and 7 bases, in that order; junction bases with no gene match: 5. The CDR3 DNA follows: TGTGCCAGCAGTGCGGGACAGGAGCCTGAAAAACTGTTTTTT. Translating gives CASSAGQEPEKLFF.

Turning to this clonotype: A read error may account for a junction end that differs from germline. The chain has TRBV5-4 and TRBJ2-7; 10 nucleotides match TRBD2. Per germline, CDR1 SGHNT and CDR2 YYREEE (reference sequence). This CDR3 comprises 13 residues. DNA for the CDR3: TGTGCCAGCAGCCGAGAGACTAGCGGGCCACAGAGCTTC. It encodes CASSRETSGPQSF.

This chain uses TRBV2 with TRBJ2-7; 8 positions agree with TRBD1. V lost 6 bases and J lost 2; bases outside the gene matches: 0. The CDR3 length is 12 residues. Germline V gene data show CDR1 as SNHLY and CDR2 as FYNNEI. This chain's CDR3 is CASRGQAYEQYF. For the CDR3, the DNA is TGTGCCAGCAGGGGACAGGCCTACGAGCAGTACTTC. Full variable domain (outside the CDR3, taken from reference TRBV2 and TRBJ2-7): EPEVTQTPSHQVTQMGQEVILRCVPISNHLYFYWYRQILGQKVEFLVSFYNNEISEKSEIFDDQFSVERPDGSNFTLKIRSTKLEDSAMYFCASRGQAYEQYFGPGTRLTVT.

The rearrangement joins TRBV20-1 to TRBJ2-3; 15 positions match TRBD2. V lost 6 bases, J lost 5 bases, and 6 bases stayed unmatched. This CDR3 has 15 residues. CDR1 is DFQATT, CDR2 SNEGSKA, per germline (reference sequence). The CDR3 is CSAFGLAGGRDTQYF. CDR3 sequence (DNA): TGCAGTGCATTCGGACTAGCGGGAGGGCGAGATACGCAGTATTTT.